This is a list of T cell receptor beta chains from one sample in a study of siplizumab effects on memory and regulatory T cells. Assay: immunoSEQ multiplex PCR; the TCRdb copy retains only in-frame clones and omits some. This sample has 98,000 or so clones, with over 90% found just once. Sequencing was carried out using Tregs sorted from blood. The source is a human donor in good health. Both conserved end residues are part of each CDR3. D genes are given only for firm matches. Size values are once, few and many counts, or a class for expanded clones, and some rows have none.

d_gene | j_gene | v_gene | abundance | CDR3nt | CDR3aa
- | TRBJ1-1 | TRBV28 | - | TGTGCCAGCAGTCCGCCCGCTAGGCCGGGGACTGAAGCTTTCTTT | CASSPPARPGTEAFF
TRBD1 | TRBJ2-2 | TRBV7-6 | once | TGTGCCAGCAGCTTAGTGGCCGGGACAGTTAACACCGGGGAGCTGTTTTTT | CASSLVAGTVNTGELFF
- | TRBJ2-5 | TRBV7-8 | - | TGTGCCAGCGGCTTAGGAGGGGAGACCCAGTACTTC | CASGLGGETQYF
- | TRBJ1-2 | TRBV18 | - | TGTGCCAGCTCACCACGCGGGATATCGCTTTTCTATGGCTACACCTTC | CASSPRGISLFYGYTF
- | TRBJ1-1 | TRBV9 | - | TGTGCCAGCAGCGTGACCTTGATGGGAGAAGCTTTCTTT | CASSVTLMGEAFF
TRBD2 | TRBJ2-1 | TRBV6-5 | once | TGTGCCAGCAGTCACGGACTAGCCTACAATGAGCAGTTCTTC | CASSHGLAYNEQFF
- | TRBJ2-3 | TRBV27 | - | TGTGCCAGCCTATCCGGGGATACGCAGTATTTT | CASLSGDTQYF
- | TRBJ2-7 | TRBV6-6 | - | TGTGCCAGCAGTCCAGCCACCTACGAGCAGTACTTC | CASSPATYEQYF
TRBD1 | TRBJ2-3 | TRBV2 | once | TGTGCCAGCAGCCCACCGACAGGGGGGTACGCAGATACGCAGTATTTT | CASSPPTGGYADTQYF
- | TRBJ2-1 | TRBV7-2 | - | TGTGCCAGCAGCTCCCCTGTTGGGGCTACGTCTCGCGGTGAGCAGTTCTTC | CASSSPVGATSRGEQFF
TRBD2 | TRBJ2-7 | TRBV6-5 | - | TGTGCCAGCAGAAGAAGCGGGAGGCCCCTCTACGAGCAGTACTTC | CASRRSGRPLYEQYF
TRBD1 | TRBJ1-1 | TRBV7-2 | - | TGTGCCAGCAGCCTCAATCTGCGACAGGGGAGGATTAACACTGAAGCTTTCTTT | CASSLNLRQGRINTEAFF
- | TRBJ2-7 | TRBV18 | - | TGTGCCAGCTCACCTCAGGGAGTGGTCTCCTACGAGCAGTACTTC | CASSPQGVVSYEQYF
- | TRBJ2-3 | TRBV13 | - | TGTGCCAGCAGTGATAGGAGAAGGGCCCTTGCTGGCACAGATACGCAGTATTTT | CASSDRRRALAGTDTQYF
- | TRBJ2-2 | TRBV4-2 | - | TGTGCCAGCAGCCAAGATAGTGCCCGGGGGCAGGCCGGGGAGCTGTTTTTT | CASSQDSARGQAGELFF
- | TRBJ2-3 | TRBV7-3 | - | TGTGCCAGCAGCTTATCCGGCGATACGCAGTATTTT | CASSLSGDTQYF
- | TRBJ1-1 | TRBV10-3 | - | TGTGCCACCGCCCTGCGAGGAAGTTGGACTGAAGCTTTCTTT | CATALRGSWTEAFF
- | TRBJ1-3 | TRBV5-1 | - | TGCGCCAGCAGCTTGGGGAGCTCCTCTGGAAACACCATATATTTT | CASSLGSSSGNTIYF
TRBD2 | TRBJ2-5 | TRBV5-1 | - | TGCGCCAGCAGCCCCACACTAAGACTAGCGGGGGGAGAGACCCAGTACTTC | CASSPTLRLAGGETQYF